Presented here are 19 T cell receptor beta chains from one specimen sequenced in a study of control samples from healthy donors and cancer patients. Libraries were prepared by immunoSEQ multiplex PCR; TCRdb keeps only in-frame clonotypes and omits some of them. The sample includes some 74,000 clones, more than 70% of them seen just once. The specimen sequenced was blood. The receptors come from a woman aged 50 to 60 in good health.

This chain joins TRBV3-1 (or the pseudogene TRBV3-2) and TRBJ2-5; 8 bases fit TRBD1. V trimming: 4 bases; J trimming: 7 bases; junction bases outside the gene matches: 11. The CDR3 contains 15 residues. Looked up from germline, CDR1 is LGHDT and CDR2 is YNNKEL (reference sequence). The CDR3 sequence is CASSLTRQGLGTQYF. The CDR3 coding sequence is TGTGCCAGCAGCCTAACTAGACAGGGGTTGGGGACCCAGTACTTC.

V gene TRBV7-9 combines with J gene TRBJ2-3, with D tentatively TRBD2 (6 bases). The CDR3 has 15 amino acids. Germline assignment: CDR1 SEHNR and CDR2 FQNEAQ (reference sequence). V lost 4 bases and J 0 bases, leaving 11 bases between the germline ends. CDR3 DNA sequence: TGTGCCAGCAGCTCCGGGAGTCCTAGCACAGATACGCAGTATTTT. Translating gives CASSSGSPSTDTQYF.

The chain is built from TRBV9 and TRBJ2-3; 8 nucleotides line up with TRBD2. J gave up 8 bases and V 3 bases, and 11 bases lay outside the gene matches. CDR3 length: 15 amino acids. From germline, CDR1 is SGDLS and CDR2 YYNGEE. The CDR3 region has the DNA TGTGCCAGCAGCGGCGGAGTTGGCGGGGGGTTTACGCAGTATTTT. Residues: CASSGGVGGGFTQYF.

This chain connects TRBV2 to TRBJ2-3; 8 bases agree with TRBD1. The CDR3 has 15 residues. The trim removed 6 bases at V and 4 bases at J, leaving 9 bases unmatched. The germline CDR1 and CDR2 sequences are SNHLY and FYNNEI. CDR3 amino acids: CASRLQGAEADTQYF. Here the CDR3 DNA reads TGTGCCAGCAGGCTTCAGGGGGCCGAGGCAGATACGCAGTATTTT.

The chain carries TRBV6-5 and TRBJ2-4; D not certain. The germline gives CDR1 MNHEY, CDR2 SVGAGI. CDR3 size: 14 residues. The germline V and J ends were trimmed by 6 bases and 1 base, with 10 bases remaining between them. In DNA form, the CDR3 reads TGTGCCAGCAGCCAAAATGAGGCCAAAAACATTCAGTACTTC. This sequence encodes CASSQNEAKNIQYF.

The genes are TRBV30 and TRBJ2-7; D unresolved. Germline V gene sequence: CDR1 GTSNPN, CDR2 SVGIG (reference sequence). The CDR3 spans 13 residues. Trimming removed 5 bases from V and 3 bases from J, with 14 bases in between. CDR3 coding DNA: TGTGCCTGGGGTAAGACGGCTCACTACGAGCAGTACTTC. Protein product: CAWGKTAHYEQYF.

This chain joins TRBV11-3 and TRBJ2-1; 7 bases are a match to TRBD2. This CDR3 spans 15 amino acids. The ends lost 3 bases at V and 3 bases at J; junction bases unmatched: 5. Germline CDR1 and CDR2: SGHNT and YENEEA. Here the CDR3 reads CASSFSSGLYNEQFF. The CDR3 bases are TGTGCCAGCAGCTTCTCTAGCGGACTCTACAATGAGCAGTTCTTC.

This clone was counted a single time. The rearrangement uses TRBV4-2 and TRBJ1-1; 8 bases map to TRBD1. The CDR3 is 15 amino acids. The ends lost 1 base at V and 3 bases at J; junction bases unmatched: 4. Germline loops: CDR1 LGHNA, CDR2 YNFKEQ. CDR3 amino acids: CASSQGTGGDTEAFF. CDR3 in DNA: TGTGCCAGCAGCCAAGGTACAGGGGGAGACACTGAAGCTTTCTTT.

The CDR3: CAVPGTDPPYEQYF. The CDR3 bases are TGTGCCGTACCAGGGACGGACCCACCCTACGAGCAGTACTTC. The gene calls are TRBV25-1 and TRBJ2-7; perhaps D is TRBD1 or TRBD2 (5 bases each). The CDR3 extends over 14 amino acids. Deletions cut 11 bases from V and 2 bases from J, with 19 bases between. Germline V gene sequence: CDR1 MGHDK, CDR2 SYGVNS.

This clone was picked up one time. This rearrangement joins TRBV14 to TRBJ1-2, with D tentatively TRBD1 (5 bases). The CDR3 has 14 amino acids. V shed 1 base and J shed 3 bases, with 9 bases lying between them. Germline V lookup: CDR1 SGHDN, CDR2 FVKESK. CDR3 in DNA: TGTGCCAGCAGCCAAGGAAGGGGCCACTATGGCTACACCTTC. Translated: CASSQGRGHYGYTF.

This chain links TRBV2 with TRBJ1-1; D is uncertain. CDR3 size: 11 residues. V was cut by 8 bases and J by 6 bases, with 10 bases left in between. Germline V gives CDR1 SNHLY, CDR2 FYNNEI. The CDR3 DNA follows: TGTGCCAGCTATTTGTGGGCTGAAGCTTTCTTT. This encodes CASYLWAEAFF. Complete variable domain (other parts from reference TRBV2 and TRBJ1-1): EPEVTQTPSHQVTQMGQEVILRCVPISNHLYFYWYRQILGQKVEFLVSFYNNEISEKSEIFDDQFSVERPDGSNFTLKIRSTKLEDSAMYFCASYLWAEAFFGQGTRLTVV.

J is TRBJ2-2 and V is TRBV12-3 or TRBV12-4; unclear D gene. The CDR3 has 10 residues. Trimming left V 5 bases short and J 8 bases short, with 3 bases between. The CDR3 coding sequence is TGTGCCAGCAGTAAGGGGGAGCTGTTTTTT. It encodes CASSKGELFF.

The chain uses TRBV12-3 or TRBV12-4 and TRBJ1-5; no definite D call. CDR3 length equals 11 residues. Trimming pared 1 base from V and 7 bases from J, leaving 2 bases between. The CDR3 bases are TGTGCCAGCAGTTTAGGACAGCCCCAGCATTTT. Translation gives CASSLGQPQHF.

The chain carries TRBV19 and TRBJ2-1, with 14 nucleotides matching TRBD2. The trim removed 5 bases at V and 8 bases at J, leaving 8 bases unmatched. The length of the CDR3 is 16 residues. The germline CDR1 and CDR2 sequences are LNHDA and SQIVND (reference sequence). The CDR3 region has the DNA TGTGCCAGTAGTTTCACCGGGACTAGCGGGGGCGATGAGCAGTTCTTC. Translation gives CASSFTGTSGGDEQFF.

The rearrangement links TRBV3-1 (or the pseudogene TRBV3-2) to TRBJ2-3, with 8 positions matching TRBD2. Unmatched junction bases numbered 16, after V lost 1 base and J lost 4 bases. The CDR3 consists of 19 residues. Germline V gene sequence: CDR1 LGHDT, CDR2 YNNKEL (reference sequence). The CDR3 region has the DNA TGTGCCAGCAGCCAAGTGTTAATTGGTTTAGGACTAGCATCAGATACGCAGTATTTT. It encodes CASSQVLIGLGLASDTQYF.

The chain is built from TRBV10-2 and TRBJ1-5; 10 bases fit TRBD1. With V trimmed by 7 bases and J by 1 base, 10 bases remained unmatched. This CDR3 has 17 residues. The germline CDR1 and CDR2 sequences are WSHSY and SAAADI. The CDR3 is CASINDRGRVSNQPQHF. DNA for the CDR3: TGCGCCAGCATAAACGACAGGGGGCGTGTGAGCAATCAGCCCCAGCATTTT.

This clone was counted once. This chain links TRBV7-2 with TRBJ2-4; the D gene is possibly TRBD2 (7 bases). The V gene's germline CDR1 is SGHTA and CDR2 FQGNSA. The CDR3 runs 18 residues. V shed 5 bases and J shed 8 bases, with 28 bases lying between them. CDR3 coding DNA: TGTGCCAGCAGCCCTAGGGCGGCGGGGGCCCTCTCTACTGACATTCAGTACTTC. Translated: CASSPRAAGALSTDIQYF.

This sequence joins TRBV6-5 and TRBJ1-5; D ambiguous. The CDR3 length is 12 residues. Trimming removed 6 bases at V and 4 bases at J, with 7 bases between. Germline CDR1 and CDR2: MNHEY and SVGAGI. DNA for the CDR3: TGTGCCAGCAGCCGGCCGAATCAGCCCCAGCATTTT. Amino acids: CASSRPNQPQHF.

This clone was picked up one time. The genes are TRBV6-5 and TRBJ2-3; D uncertain. The CDR3 sequence is 14 residues long. V lost 2 bases and J 2 bases, leaving 8 bases between the germline ends. Germline V gives CDR1 MNHEY, CDR2 SVGAGI. The CDR3 here is CASSYSDYTDTQYF. The CDR3 DNA reads as TGTGCCAGCAGTTACAGCGATTACACAGATACGCAGTATTTT.